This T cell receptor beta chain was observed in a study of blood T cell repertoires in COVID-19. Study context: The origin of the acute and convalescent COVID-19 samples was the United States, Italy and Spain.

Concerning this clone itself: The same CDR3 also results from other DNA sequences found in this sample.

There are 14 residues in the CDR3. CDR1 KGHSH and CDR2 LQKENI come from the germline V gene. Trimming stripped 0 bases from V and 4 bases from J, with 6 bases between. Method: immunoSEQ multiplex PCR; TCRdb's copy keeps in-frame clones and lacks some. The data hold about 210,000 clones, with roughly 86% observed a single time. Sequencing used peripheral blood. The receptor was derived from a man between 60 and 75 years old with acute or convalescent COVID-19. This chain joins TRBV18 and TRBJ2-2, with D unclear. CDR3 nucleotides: TGTGCCAGCTCACCACCTCCAGGCACCGGGGAGCTGTTTTTT. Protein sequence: CASSPPPGTGELFF.